The entry below describes one TCR beta chain. In this sample, this clonotype turned up a few times. Its binding antigen is unknown. No base quality values were provided; no much bigger clone lies one nucleotide off. These data are taken from a study of blood T cells in healthy people across ages (dated by TCRdb to the mid-2010s). Context from the whole study: In model experiments, template switching captured roughly one uniquely barcoded TCR beta cDNA molecule for every two T cells. Four age groups were formed from the donors: young (average about 16 years), middle-aged (just under 40), aged (about 62) and long-lived (82). To track age-related changes in TCR beta repertoire diversity, the study relied on deep sequencing normalized with unique cDNA molecular identifiers. Using the same blood draw, the study looked at two additional independent replicas of 1 million unique cDNA reads for two donors, one aged 18 to 29 and the other aged 80 or older. Summary of the overall study and its limitations: Estimates of total diversity based on one million sequenced T cells were considered lower bounds and underestimates. Bulk unsorted PBMC profiling prevented conclusive comparison of naive and antigen-experienced compartments. Donor CMV infection status was unknown, potentially confounding age-related changes in expanded clonotypes. As age increased, observed TCR beta diversity per million T cells dropped in a roughly linear way, and a significant reduction was already evident by age 40. There was a strong correlation between observed TCR beta diversity and the percentage of naive T cells measured by flow cytometry. Compared with the aged group, the long-lived group had more naive CD4+ T cells, fewer expanded clones and increased TCR diversity, suggesting age selection.

The CDR3 numbers 17 residues from cysteine through phenylalanine. The only DNA kept is the CDR3, 51 bases in frame from the first base. Taken from the germline V gene, the CDR1 and CDR2 loops are MGHRA and YSYEKL. Compared with germline, V lacks 4 bases and J lacks 2 bases; bases without a gene match: 7. Receptor amplification or capture employed 5' RACE. Data came from an Illumina HiSeq 2500. A second PCR of about 6 to 12 cycles was run with a J-beta primer mix and a sample-barcoded 5' primer. Each TCR beta cDNA molecule received a unique molecular identifier from a template-switch 5' adaptor carrying 12 random nucleotides. Each sample yielded at least 2.5 million CDR3-containing paired-end reads. First-strand cDNA was synthesized from all RNA with the Mint cDNA synthesis kit, primed by a TRBC-specific oligonucleotide. Following uracil-DNA glycosylase treatment, a first 18-cycle PCR with universal primers M1SS and BC2_uni_R was performed on all cDNA. The authors' pipeline ran thus. Each sample was normalized by randomly selecting 1 million high-quality reads, each carrying a distinct molecular identifier. Reads sharing molecular identifiers were discarded rather than binned into consensus sequences. CDR3 identification, clonotype clustering and error correction used MiTCR with a Q25 quality threshold and the strictest error-elimination algorithm. A nonparametric unseen species model using Euler transformation provided a lower-bound estimate of total TCR beta diversity. TCRdb applied fastp at Q25 and MiXCR to the public reads, then kept only in-frame beta chains. All rows with the same CDR3 protein become a single entry with the most common DNA and genes. The V and J calls were not made by the authors but by TCRdb's processing. The sample contains 450,000 to 600,000 distinct CDR3 sequences, about 27% of them found a single time. 3% to 4% of the sample is in the top ten clones.

Systemically healthy Caucasian individuals from Russia, approximately 39 in total and aged roughly 6 to 100 years, were included as donors. Ten milliliters of peripheral blood were collected from each donor into EDTA-treated Vacutainer tubes. Ficoll-Paque density-gradient centrifugation was used to isolate PBMCs, with at least 6.5 million obtained per sample. Trizol reagent was used to extract total RNA from the PBMCs, yielding at least 5 micrograms per sample. Naive CD45RAhigh/CD27high T cell percentages were measured by flow cytometry on a PBMC aliquot from every donor. These data were likewise used in another study, on T cells of mothers and their children. That second report states: Donors were nine systemically healthy Caucasian individuals: three mothers and their six children. cDNA synthesis consumed the entire amount of extracted RNA, loaded at 1.5 ug RNA in each 15 ul reaction. Sample barcodes and 2-4 random nucleotides were added via the M1S primer in the second PCR. Over 10 million TCR beta CDR3 reads came from each mother, compared with around 3 million reads from each child. TCR recombination output is similarly shaped by thymic selection in related and unrelated pairs, with a minor effect exerted by inherited differences. Normalized repertoire overlap in related mother-child pairs was always slightly higher than in unrelated mother-child pairs, but the difference was never significant. No persistent microchimeric T cell clones were detected, at a sensitivity of approximately 110 clones per million clonotypes. In the study, deep NGS was used to compare the TCR beta repertoires of mothers and children, and features distinguishing related mother-child pairs from unrelated individuals were sought. On average, the children were approximately 11 +/- 4 years old, while the mothers were about 37 +/- 4 years old. After adapter ligation was performed with NEBNext reagents, the libraries were sequenced on an Illumina HiSeq 2000 with 100+100 nt paired-end reads. To prevent cross-contamination, the mother and child libraries were prepared one month apart and sequenced in separate runs. Between roughly 500,000 and 2,300,000 distinct TCR beta clonotypes were identified per donor. Naive TCR beta clonotypes were estimated from low-frequency clonotypes matched to each donor's FACS-determined naive share, without sorting.

The source of this sequence is a boy aged 2-9 years in good health. The rearranged chain carries TRBV4-1 and TRBJ2-3, with TRBD2 matching 12 junction bases. Sequencing was carried out using blood. The DNA sequence is as follows: TGCGCCAGCAGCCTCTTAGGACTAGCGGGGACCACAGATACGCAGTATTTT. It translates to CASSLLGLAGTTDTQYF.